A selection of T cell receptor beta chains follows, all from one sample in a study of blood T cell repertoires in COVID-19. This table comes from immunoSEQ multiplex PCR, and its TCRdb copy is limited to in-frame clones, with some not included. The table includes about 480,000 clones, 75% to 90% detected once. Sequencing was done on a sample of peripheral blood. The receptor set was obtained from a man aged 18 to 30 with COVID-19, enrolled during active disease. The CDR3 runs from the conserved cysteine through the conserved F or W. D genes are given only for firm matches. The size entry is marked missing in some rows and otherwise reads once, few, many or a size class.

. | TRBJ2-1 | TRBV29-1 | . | TGCAGCGTTGATCGACAGCTGAATGAGCAGTTCTTC | CSVDRQLNEQFF
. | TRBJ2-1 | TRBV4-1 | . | TGCGCCAGCAGCCAAAGGAGCTCCTACAATGAGCAGTTCTTC | CASSQRSSYNEQFF
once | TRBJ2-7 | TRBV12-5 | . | TGTGCTAGTGGTTTTAACAGGGATCACGAGCAGTACTTC | CASGFNRDHEQYF
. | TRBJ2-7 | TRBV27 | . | TGTGCCAGCAGGCTCCTTTTGAGGTACGAGCAGTACTTC | CASRLLLRYEQYF
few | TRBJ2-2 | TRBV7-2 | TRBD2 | TGTGCCAGCAGTCAACAAACTAGCGCCGGGGAGCTGTTTTTT | CASSQQTSAGELFF
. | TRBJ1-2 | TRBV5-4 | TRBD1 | TGTGCCAGCAGCTTGCCTTATCTTGCACAGGGGGAGGATGGCTACACCTTC | CASSLPYLAQGEDGYTF
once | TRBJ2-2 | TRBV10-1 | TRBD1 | TGCGCCAGCAGTGCAGACAGGGCCGGGGAGCTGTTTTTT | CASSADRAGELFF
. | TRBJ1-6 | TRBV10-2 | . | TGCGCCAGCACAGCGAGCTCCTATAATTCACCCCTCCACTTT | CASTASSYNSPLHF
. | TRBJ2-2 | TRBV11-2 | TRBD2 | TGTGCCAGCCACCTGGGACTAACAGTCTACACCGGGGAGCTGTTTTTT | CASHLGLTVYTGELFF
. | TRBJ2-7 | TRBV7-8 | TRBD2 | TGTGCCAGCAGCTTATCATTAACGGCAGGGAGGGACGAGCAGTACTTC | CASSLSLTAGRDEQYF
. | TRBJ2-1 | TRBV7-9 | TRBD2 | TGTGCCAGCAGCTTAATGCGGGGGGGCGTCAATGAGCAGTTCTTC | CASSLMRGGVNEQFF
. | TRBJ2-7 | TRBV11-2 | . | TGTGCCAGCAGCTTTGGGGGGGCCCACCCCCCCTACGAGCAGTACTTC | CASSFGGAHPPYEQYF
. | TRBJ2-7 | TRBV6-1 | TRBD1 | TGTGCCAGCAGTGAATCGTACAGGGGAAACGAGCAGTACTTC | CASSESYRGNEQYF
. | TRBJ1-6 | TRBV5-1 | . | TGCGCCAGCAGCTTGGAGGTCGGGGTCGATTCACCCCTCCACTTT | CASSLEVGVDSPLHF
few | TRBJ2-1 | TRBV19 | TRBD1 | TGTGCCAGTAGGAGACAGGGGAATGGGAATGAGCAGTTCTTC | CASRRQGNGNEQFF
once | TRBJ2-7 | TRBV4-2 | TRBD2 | TGTGCCAGCAGCCCTCTGAAAGATAGCGGGGGCTACGAGCAGTACTTC | CASSPLKDSGGYEQYF
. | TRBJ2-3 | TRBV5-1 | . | TGCGCCAGCAGCTTGAGGGGTTCCGACGGCCGCACAGATACGCAGTATTTT | CASSLRGSDGRTDTQYF
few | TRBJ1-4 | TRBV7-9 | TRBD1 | TGTGCCAGCAGCTCCCGGGGACAGACTAATGAAAAACTGTTTTTT | CASSSRGQTNEKLFF
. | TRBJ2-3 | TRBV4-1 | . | TGCGCCAGCAGCCAGATGCGGGACAGTTGGACAGATACGCAGTATTTT | CASSQMRDSWTDTQYF
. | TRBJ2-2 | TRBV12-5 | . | TGTGCTAGTGCCCGGGGGACAGTTAACACCGGGGAGCTGTTTTTT | CASARGTVNTGELFF
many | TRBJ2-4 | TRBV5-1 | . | TGCGCCAGCACCCAGGGTAACATTCAGTACTTC | CASTQGNIQYF
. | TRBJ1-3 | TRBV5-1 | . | TGCGCCAGCAGCTCTCAGACAGGCTCTGGAAACACCATATATTTT | CASSSQTGSGNTIYF
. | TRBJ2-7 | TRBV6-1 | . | TGTGCCAGCAGTGAGGGGGGACTCTACGAGCAGTACTTC | CASSEGGLYEQYF